The next 32 T cell receptor beta chains were all read from a single sample in a study of OX40 agonist ivuxolimab in advanced cancers. Profiled with immunoSEQ multiplex PCR; TCRdb holds only in-frame clones, not every one. The data contain around 25,000 clones, more than 80% of them seen just once; the ten biggest clones take up more than 6.5%. The sample was CD4+ or CD8+ T cells sorted from blood, taken in a trial of the OX40 agonist ivuxolimab. The receptor set was obtained from an adult with an advanced solid tumor such as melanoma, head and neck, liver or kidney cancer.

The V gene is TRBV5-4, the J gene TRBJ1-3, with D maybe TRBD1 (5 bases). Germline-derived CDR1 and CDR2 are SGHNT and YYREEE (reference sequence). The V end was cut by 3 bases, the J end by 8 bases, with 18 bases between. This CDR3 has 15 amino acids. Written as DNA, the CDR3 is TGTGCCAGCAGCTCCCGACAGAACTCATTGGACACCATATATTTT. It encodes CASSSRQNSLDTIYF.

The rearrangement links TRBV27 to TRBJ2-3, with no clear D. This CDR3 is built from 11 residues. In germline, CDR1 is MNHEY, CDR2 SMNVEV (reference sequence). Trimming shortened V by 3 bases and J by 6 bases, and 4 bases separated the two germline ends. CDR3 DNA sequence: TGTGCCAGCAGTTTCGGGGATACGCAGTATTTT. It encodes CASSFGDTQYF.

The chain uses TRBV13 and TRBJ2-3; perhaps TRBD1 as D (6 bases). In germline, CDR1 is PRHDT, CDR2 FYEKMQ (reference sequence). This CDR3 contains 15 residues. Trimming cost V 5 bases and J 2 bases, with 14 bases left between them. In DNA form, the CDR3 reads TGTGCCAGCAGCGCATCAGGGGCTCTCACAGATACGCAGTATTTT. As protein: CASSASGALTDTQYF.

J is TRBJ2-3 and V is TRBV27, with 9 bases identical to TRBD2. CDR1 and CDR2 (germline): MNHEY, SMNVEV (reference sequence). After removal of 8 bases from V and 5 bases from J, the junction contained 11 bases not matched to a gene. CDR3 length equals 15 residues. CDR3 coding DNA: TGTGCCAGCTTCATTGGCGGGGGGGCCGTAGATACGCAGTATTTT. This codes for CASFIGGGAVDTQYF.

The chain has TRBV6-5 and TRBJ2-7, with 7 bases that match TRBD1. J lost 0 bases, V lost 0 bases, and 5 bases had no gene match. The CDR3 has 16 residues. Germline V gives CDR1 MNHEY, CDR2 SVGAGI. The CDR3 loop reads CASSYSQGDSSYEQYF. The DNA of the CDR3 is TGTGCCAGCAGTTACTCTCAGGGGGACAGCTCCTACGAGCAGTACTTC.

V is TRBV5-8 and J is TRBJ1-5; D gene unclear. The V end was cut by 0 bases, the J end by 0 bases, with 13 bases between. The CDR3 has 17 amino acids. From germline, CDR1 is SGHTS and CDR2 YDEGEE. The CDR3 nucleotides are TGTGCCAGCAGCTTGGGGGTACCCTGGAGTAGCAATCAGCCCCAGCATTTT. Residues: CASSLGVPWSSNQPQHF.

This clone was seen only a few times. CDR3 region: CASRGWDGQGELFF. In DNA form, the CDR3 reads TGTGCCAGCAGGGGGTGGGACGGTCAAGGGGAGCTGTTTTTT. The V call is TRBV19, the J call TRBJ2-2; the match to TRBD1 covers 7 bases. The CDR3 has 14 residues. Looked up from germline, CDR1 is LNHDA and CDR2 is SQIVND (reference sequence). V dropped 9 bases and J dropped 8; count of bases not matched to a gene: 12.

The rearrangement joins TRBV5-6 to TRBJ1-5, with TRBD1 matching 8 bases. The germline V gene has CDR1 SGHDT and CDR2 YYEEEE. The CDR3 has 15 residues. The V gene end was trimmed by 3 bases and the J gene end by 4 bases; junction bases not matched to a gene: 6. The CDR3 loop reads CASSSLGQGNQPQHF. The CDR3 DNA reads TGTGCCAGCAGCTCCTTAGGACAGGGAAATCAGCCCCAGCATTTT. Full variable domain (remainder filled in from reference TRBV5-6 and TRBJ1-5): DAGVTQSPTHLIKTRGQQVTLRCSPKSGHDTVSWYQQALGQGPQFIFQYYEEEERQRGNFPDRFSGHQFPNYSSELNVNALLLGDSALYLCASSSLGQGNQPQHFGDGTRLSIL.

This clone was seen just once. The chain joins TRBV27 to TRBJ1-2; the D gene is possibly TRBD1 (5 bases). CDR3 length: 12 residues. V gave up 4 bases and J gave up 7 bases, with 10 bases separating them. The V gene's germline CDR1 is MNHEY and CDR2 SMNVEV (reference sequence). The CDR3 reads CASSSFGGGYTF. The CDR3 DNA sequence: TGTGCCAGCAGTTCATTCGGGGGTGGCTACACCTTC.

This sequence joins TRBV7-9 and TRBJ2-1; 9 bases line up with TRBD2. Per the germline V gene, CDR1 is SEHNR and CDR2 is FQNEAQ (reference sequence). CDR3 size: 15 residues. Unmatched junction bases numbered 7, after V lost 2 bases and J lost 8 bases. The CDR3: CASSLYGGGADEQFF. The CDR3 region has the DNA TGTGCCAGCAGCTTATATGGCGGGGGGGCGGATGAGCAGTTCTTC.

The CDR3, as DNA: TGTGCCAGCAGCTTCGGGGGGCAGGGTGGCTACGAGCAGTACTTC. Its protein product is CASSFGGQGGYEQYF. The chain is built from TRBV13 and TRBJ2-7, with D possibly TRBD2 on 7 matching bases. The germline V and J ends were trimmed by 3 bases and 3 bases, with 15 bases remaining between them. Per the germline V gene, CDR1 is PRHDT and CDR2 is FYEKMQ (reference sequence). This CDR3 comprises 15 residues.

This chain joins TRBV7-9 and TRBJ1-2, with D hard to call. Germline V CDR1 and CDR2: SEHNR, FQNEAQ (reference sequence). V lost 5 bases and J 8 bases, leaving 9 bases between the germline ends. The length of the CDR3 is 11 residues. The CDR3 sequence: CASSEGWGYTF. The CDR3 bases are TGTGCCAGCAGCGAAGGATGGGGCTACACCTTC.

The chain has TRBV9 and TRBJ2-6; D might be TRBD2 (5 bases). CDR3 length: 15 amino acids. Trimming removed 4 bases at V and 0 bases at J, with 8 bases between. In germline, CDR1 is SGDLS, CDR2 YYNGEE. CDR3 nucleotides: TGTGCCAGCAGCTTCCGGGGCTCTGGGGCCAACGTCCTGACTTTC. Translating it yields CASSFRGSGANVLTF.

The gene calls are TRBV7-2 and TRBJ1-1; D is ambiguous. Germline CDR1 and CDR2: SGHTA and FQGNSA. This CDR3 comprises 12 residues. The germline V and J ends were trimmed by 3 bases and 7 bases, with 9 bases remaining between them. Written as DNA, the CDR3 is TGTGCCAGCAGCTTTTGGGGTGGTGAAGCTTTCTTT. This gives the protein CASSFWGGEAFF.

The CDR3 region has the DNA TGTGCCAGCAGTGACCCCCGGGACAGTTCCTACGAGCAGTACTTC. It is translated as CASSDPRDSSYEQYF. The chain carries TRBV25-1 and TRBJ2-7; the match to TRBD1 covers 7 bases. The V segment lost 3 bases and the J segment 1 base; nucleotides outside the gene matches: 6. Looked up from germline, CDR1 is MGHDK and CDR2 is SYGVNS. CDR3 size: 15 residues.

V gene TRBV27 combines with J gene TRBJ1-5; D possibly corresponds to TRBD1 (5 bases). The ends were cut back, 1 base at V and 4 bases at J, with 8 bases in the middle. The CDR3 contains 14 residues. The germline V gene has CDR1 MNHEY and CDR2 SMNVEV (reference sequence). The CDR3 coding sequence is TGTGCCAGCAGTTTATGGGCAGGGAATCAGCCCCAGCATTTT. Its protein is CASSLWAGNQPQHF.

The rearrangement uses TRBV6-5 and TRBJ2-3, with 7 bases aligning to TRBD2. Germline V gene data show CDR1 as MNHEY and CDR2 as SVGAGI. V shed 2 bases and J 1 base; nucleotides not matched to a gene: 3. The CDR3 consists of 15 residues. The CDR3 protein is CASSYRGGGTDTQYF. In DNA, the CDR3 is TGTGCCAGCAGTTACCGGGGAGGGGGCACAGATACGCAGTATTTT.

The V call is TRBV7-9, the J call TRBJ2-3; D call uncertain. V shed 4 bases and J shed 0 bases, with 5 bases lying between them. The germline V gene encodes CDR1 SEHNR and CDR2 FQNEAQ (reference sequence). The CDR3 covers 13 residues. The CDR3 sequence: CASSSTSTDTQYF. DNA for the CDR3: TGTGCCAGCAGCTCCACTAGCACAGATACGCAGTATTTT.

This clone was observed a single time. The chain has TRBV6-5 and TRBJ2-3; TRBD1 aligns across 12 bases. In germline, CDR1 is MNHEY, CDR2 SVGAGI. The CDR3 is 15 amino acids. The ends lost 5 bases at V and 4 bases at J; junction bases unmatched: 4. This CDR3 reads CASSGTGGSPDTQYF. CDR3 nucleotides: TGTGCCAGCAGTGGGACAGGGGGCTCCCCAGATACGCAGTATTTT.

This chain joins TRBV4-3 and TRBJ2-2; D call uncertain. CDR1 is LGHNA and CDR2 is YSLEER in the germline V gene. V lost 4 bases and J lost 1, with 7 bases in between. This CDR3 has 14 residues. CDR3 in DNA: TGCGCCAGCAGCCTAACCTTGAACACCGGGGAGCTGTTTTTT. It codes for CASSLTLNTGELFF.

This chain connects TRBV12-5 to TRBJ2-7, with D uncertain. V was cut by 2 bases and J by 3 bases, with 5 bases left in between. The CDR3 sequence is 12 residues long. Germline V CDR1 and CDR2: LGHNT, FRNRAP. CDR3 region: CASGLRHYEQYF. In DNA form, the CDR3 reads TGTGCTAGTGGTTTGAGGCACTACGAGCAGTACTTC.

The chain employs TRBV7-2 and TRBJ2-5; D possibly matches TRBD1 or TRBD2 (5 bases each). The end of the DNA is better explained by TRBJ2-7, so the J call may be wrong. The length of the CDR3 is 14 residues. Germline values: CDR1 SGHTA, CDR2 FQGNSA. CDR3 sequence: CASSRLGTSYEQYF. CDR3 nucleotides: TGTGCCAGCAGCAGACTGGGGACCAGCTACGAGCAGTACTTC.

This chain connects TRBV6-5 to TRBJ1-1; 8 bases map to TRBD1. CDR3 length equals 14 residues. Germline lookup yields CDR1 MNHEY and CDR2 SVGAGI. With V trimmed by 2 bases and J by 4 bases, 3 bases remained unmatched. The CDR3 is CASSYNRGFTEAFF. CDR3 nucleotide sequence: TGTGCCAGCAGTTACAACAGGGGGTTCACTGAAGCTTTCTTT.

This chain connects TRBV19 to TRBJ2-7, with D perhaps given as TRBD1 or TRBD2 (5 bases each). Germline V gene data show CDR1 as LNHDA and CDR2 as SQIVND (reference sequence). Trimming stripped 9 bases from V and 2 bases from J, with 17 bases between. The CDR3 sequence is 14 residues long. The CDR3 loop is CASSWGRGTYEQYF. The CDR3 coding sequence is TGTGCCAGCTCATGGGGGAGAGGTACCTACGAGCAGTACTTC.

The J gene is TRBJ2-7, the V gene TRBV4-3, with 9 bases matching TRBD1. The germline CDR1 and CDR2 sequences are LGHNA and YSLEER. V lost 0 bases, J lost 0 bases, and 3 bases stayed unmatched. The length of the CDR3 is 16 residues. The CDR3 protein is CASSQEGTGLSYEQYF. The CDR3 DNA is TGCGCCAGCAGCCAAGAAGGGACAGGGCTCTCCTACGAGCAGTACTTC.

This sequence joins TRBV27 and TRBJ2-3; 12 bases are a match to TRBD1. The CDR3 runs to 14 residues. The germline CDR1 and CDR2 sequences are MNHEY and SMNVEV (reference sequence). With 5 bases clipped from V and 7 bases from J, the junction kept 4 bases outside the gene matches. The CDR3 loop is CASSPGQGAYTQYF. DNA of the CDR3: TGTGCCAGCAGTCCGGGACAGGGGGCGTATACGCAGTATTTT.

The chain recombines TRBV5-8 with TRBJ1-2; D gene ambiguous. The CDR3 contains 15 residues. V was pared by 2 bases and J by 4 bases, with 15 bases between. The germline CDR1 and CDR2 sequences are SGHTS and YDEGEE. The CDR3 loop reads CASSLVRQTTYGYTF. The CDR3 nucleotides are TGTGCCAGCAGCTTAGTTCGGCAGACTACCTATGGCTACACCTTC.

The V gene is TRBV19, the J gene TRBJ1-5; the D gene is possibly TRBD1 (6 bases). Germline V gene sequence: CDR1 LNHDA, CDR2 SQIVND (reference sequence). This CDR3 comprises 17 residues. V gave up 6 bases and J gave up 0 bases, with 18 bases separating them. The CDR3 reads CASSTDRMRNSNQPQHF. The CDR3 nucleotides read TGTGCCAGTAGCACCGACAGGATGAGGAATAGCAATCAGCCCCAGCATTTT.

The chain links TRBV27 to TRBJ2-1; D tentatively fits TRBD1 or TRBD2 (5 bases each). Trimming left V 2 bases short and J 4 bases short, with 9 bases between. This CDR3 comprises 14 residues. CDR1 is MNHEY and CDR2 is SMNVEV in the germline V gene (reference sequence). This CDR3 reads CASSLLGTYNEQFF. For the CDR3, the DNA is TGTGCCAGCAGTTTACTTGGGACGTACAATGAGCAGTTCTTC.

The chain is built from TRBV27 and TRBJ2-7, with 8 bases aligning to TRBD1. CDR3 length: 14 residues. Per the germline V gene, CDR1 is MNHEY and CDR2 is SMNVEV (reference sequence). Germline trimming cut 8 bases from V and 0 bases from J; bases unmatched to any gene: 6. CDR3 region: CASSIGQGSYEQYF. CDR3 coding DNA: TGTGCCAGCTCTATCGGACAGGGCTCCTACGAGCAGTACTTC.

This clone has a single count. The chain combines TRBV10-1 with TRBJ2-1; perhaps D is TRBD1 or TRBD2 (6 bases each). The V gene's germline CDR1 is WNHNN and CDR2 SYGVQD (reference sequence). Trimming left V 6 bases short and J 9 bases short, with 18 bases between. This CDR3 region has 14 residues. This chain's CDR3 is CASRPTLGGGEQFF. The CDR3, as DNA: TGCGCCAGCAGACCCACCCTTGGAGGGGGTGAGCAGTTCTTC.

The chain employs TRBV2 and TRBJ1-1; a possible D gene is TRBD1 (5 bases). Trimming left V 8 bases short and J 4 bases short, with 14 bases between. CDR3 size: 13 residues. Germline V gene lookup returns CDR1 SNHLY and CDR2 FYNNEI. The DNA for the CDR3 is TGTGCCAGCTGCCTGGGGGGGGGCACTGAAGCTTTCTTT. Amino acid sequence: CASCLGGGTEAFF.